Listed here are 21 T cell receptor beta chains from one sample, sequenced in a study of cytomegalovirus exposure and HLA in healthy donors. 60 Vbeta and 13 Jbeta primers were used in PCR. The repertoire was sequenced with immunoSEQ multiplex PCR; TCRdb's copy has only in-frame clones and lacks some. Of under 150,000 clones in the sample, 82% were seen once. The sequenced material came from PBMCs. These receptors all come from a boy aged 2 to 9 in good health and CMV-seronegative.

Turning to this clone: This sample includes further DNA sequences coding for the same CDR3. This chain uses TRBV7-3 with TRBJ2-5, with 7 bases that match TRBD2. The germline V gene has CDR1 SGHTA and CDR2 FQGTGA. This CDR3 comprises 13 residues. The V and J ends lost 1 base and 4 bases, in that order; junction bases with no gene match: 0. In DNA, the CDR3 is TGTGCCAGCAGCTTAAGCGGGGGAGAGACCCAGTACTTC. Its translation is CASSLSGGETQYF.

The chain is built from TRBV11-2 and TRBJ2-1, with 10 bases matching TRBD2. Germline lookup yields CDR1 SGHAT and CDR2 FQNNGV. Trimming at V came to 0 bases and at J to 9 bases, leaving 5 bases not matched to a gene. The CDR3 sequence is 15 residues long. In DNA form, the CDR3 reads TGTGCCAGCAGCTTAGAAGGTCTAGCGGGAGCTGAGCAGTTCTTC. It encodes CASSLEGLAGAEQFF.

This chain joins TRBV18 and TRBJ1-3; 10 bases line up with TRBD1. Trimming removed 5 bases from V and 1 base from J; junction bases left unmatched: 5. The germline V gene encodes CDR1 KGHSH and CDR2 LQKENI. The CDR3 totals 16 residues. The CDR3 reads CASSSGQGLSGNTIYF. CDR3 in DNA: TGTGCCAGCTCATCGGGACAGGGGCTTTCTGGAAACACCATATATTTT. Together with reference TRBV18 and TRBJ1-3, the CDR3 gives the full variable domain: NAGVMQNPRHLVRRRGQEARLRCSPMKGHSHVYWYRQLPEEGLKFMVYLQKENIIDESGMPKERFSAEFPKEGPSILRIQQVVRGDSAAYFCASSSGQGLSGNTIYFGEGSWLTVV.

This chain uses TRBV6-1 with TRBJ1-1; tentatively, D is TRBD1 (5 bases). Germline values: CDR1 MNHNS, CDR2 SASEGT. V lost 3 bases and J lost 4, with 12 bases in between. The CDR3 consists of 14 residues. The CDR3 reads CASSDLDSVTEAFF. CDR3 in DNA: TGTGCCAGCAGTGACTTAGACAGTGTCACTGAAGCTTTCTTT.

The chain is built from TRBV5-4 and TRBJ1-1, with D hard to call. The CDR3 sequence is 14 residues long. The V gene's germline CDR1 is SGHNT and CDR2 YYREEE (reference sequence). V was shortened by 3 bases and J by 0 bases, with 9 bases between the two germline ends. For the CDR3, the DNA is TGTGCCAGCAGCTCGCCAGGTTTGAACACTGAAGCTTTCTTT. Its translation is CASSSPGLNTEAFF.

The chain carries TRBV5-6 and TRBJ1-2; D not certain. The CDR3 is made up of 13 amino acids. V dropped 4 bases and J dropped 4 bases, with 11 bases sitting between them. The germline gives CDR1 SGHDT, CDR2 YYEEEE. The CDR3: CASSPQPGYGYTF. The CDR3 DNA follows: TGTGCCAGCAGCCCGCAACCCGGCTATGGCTACACCTTC.

J is TRBJ1-1 and V is TRBV29-1; D remains ambiguous. The CDR3 runs to 12 residues. Germline CDR1 SQVTM, CDR2 ANQGSEA. V was cut by 3 bases and J by 1 base, with 6 bases left in between. The CDR3 sequence: CSVEASNTEAFF. The CDR3 DNA reads as TGCAGCGTTGAGGCTTCGAACACTGAAGCTTTCTTT.

V and J are TRBV30 and TRBJ1-5; 7 bases are a match to TRBD1. This CDR3 spans 13 amino acids. The ends lost 5 bases at V and 7 bases at J; junction bases unmatched: 8. Germline loops: CDR1 GTSNPN, CDR2 SVGIG (reference sequence). This CDR3 reads CAWALTGQQPQHF. CDR3 bases: TGTGCCTGGGCACTGACAGGGCAGCAGCCCCAGCATTTT. The full variable domain, rest sourced from reference TRBV30 and TRBJ1-5, is SQTIHQWPATLVQPVGSPLSLECTVEGTSNPNLYWYRQAAGRGLQLLFYSVGIGQISSEVPQNLSASRPQDRQFILSSKKLLLSDSGFYLCAWALTGQQPQHFGDGTRLSIL.

The rearrangement uses TRBV19 and TRBJ1-4; 10 bases are a match to TRBD1. This CDR3 is 16 amino acids long. The trim removed 1 base at V and 6 bases at J, leaving 5 bases unmatched. Germline V gene data show CDR1 as LNHDA and CDR2 as SQIVND (reference sequence). Here the CDR3 reads CASSIGSGTGDEKLFF. The CDR3 coding sequence is TGTGCCAGTAGTATAGGTTCCGGGACAGGGGATGAAAAACTGTTTTTT.

The CDR3 nucleotides are TGTGCCATCAGGGAGACTAGCGGGAGTGGTGAGCAGTTCTTC. It specifies CAIRETSGSGEQFF. This chain connects TRBV10-3 to TRBJ2-1; 12 nucleotides agree with TRBD2. The CDR3 contains 14 residues. J lost 9 bases, V lost 6 bases, and 6 bases had no gene match. Germline V gene lookup returns CDR1 ENHRY and CDR2 SYGVKD.

About this clone: One end of the junction does not line up with germline, which may come from a read error. The sample contains more than one DNA sequence encoding this CDR3. V and J are TRBV2 and TRBJ2-5; 13 positions agree with TRBD2. This CDR3 spans 17 amino acids. Germline V CDR1 and CDR2: SNHLY, FYNNEI. The CDR3 sequence: CASITGTSGKGAETQYF. Written as DNA, the CDR3 is TGCGCCAGCATTACCGGGACTAGCGGGAAGGGGGCGGAGACCCAGTACTTC.

The chain has TRBV18 and TRBJ1-5; 9 bases match TRBD1. V dropped 3 bases and J dropped 6; count of bases not matched to a gene: 9. The CDR3 has 16 residues. In germline, CDR1 is KGHSH, CDR2 LQKENI. Here the CDR3 DNA reads TGTGCCAGCTCACCTTCCGCCGGGACAGGGATTCAGCCCCAGCATTTT. This codes for CASSPSAGTGIQPQHF.

This clone was found once. The chain carries TRBV19 and TRBJ1-5, with TRBD1 as a possible D gene (6 bases). The germline V gene encodes CDR1 LNHDA and CDR2 SQIVND (reference sequence). The CDR3 runs 14 residues. Trimming cost V 7 bases and J 5 bases, with 15 bases left between them. For the CDR3, the DNA is TGTGCCAGTAAAATCATGGGGGCGCATCAGCCCCAGCATTTT. Protein: CASKIMGAHQPQHF.

The chain has TRBV10-1 and TRBJ2-2, with a possible D match to TRBD1 (5 bases). CDR3 length equals 16 residues. Deletions cut 2 bases from V and 0 bases from J, with 10 bases between. Germline CDR1 reads WNHNN; CDR2 reads SYGVQD (reference sequence). DNA for the CDR3: TGCGCCAGCAGTGAGAGGGGCTCCCCGAACACCGGGGAGCTGTTTTTT. As protein: CASSERGSPNTGELFF.

The chain combines TRBV5-1 with TRBJ2-6; 15 positions match TRBD2. The junction had 11 bases not matched to a gene; V was cut back by 0 bases and J by 4 bases. The length of the CDR3 is 21 residues. From germline, CDR1 is SGHRS and CDR2 YFSETQ. The CDR3 reads CASSLASPGLAGGRGANVLTF. The DNA of the CDR3 is TGCGCCAGCAGCTTGGCATCGCCGGGACTAGCGGGGGGTAGAGGGGCCAACGTCCTGACTTTC.

V usage is TRBV9 and J usage is TRBJ1-3; D is unclear. The V gene lost 0 bases and the J gene lost 0 bases, with 25 bases spanning the gap. This CDR3 contains 21 residues. The germline CDR1 and CDR2 sequences are SGDLS and YYNGEE. Here the CDR3 DNA reads TGTGCCAGCAGCGTAGCCCCCAACCCCCCCCCTGGGCAGGACTCTGGAAACACCATATATTTT. It codes for CASSVAPNPPPGQDSGNTIYF. The full variable domain, its missing parts supplied by reference TRBV9 and TRBJ1-3, is DSGVTQTPKHLITATGQRVTLRCSPRSGDLSVYWYQQSLDQGLQFLIQYYNGEERAKGNILERFSAQQFPDLHSELNLSSLELGDSALYFCASSVAPNPPPGQDSGNTIYFGEGSWLTVV.

The rearrangement links TRBV15 to TRBJ2-1; D is undetermined. Germline V gene sequence: CDR1 LNHNV, CDR2 YYDKDF (reference sequence). The ends were cut back, 0 bases at V and 8 bases at J, with 5 bases in the middle. The CDR3 consists of 12 residues. The CDR3 protein is CATSRDRDEQFF. The CDR3 DNA reads TGTGCCACCAGCAGAGATCGGGATGAGCAGTTCTTC.

The gene calls are TRBV29-1 and TRBJ1-5; 7 bases map to TRBD1. Unmatched junction bases numbered 6, after V lost 6 bases and J lost 4 bases. The CDR3 totals 13 residues. The germline V gene has CDR1 SQVTM and CDR2 ANQGSEA. CDR3 DNA sequence: TGCAGCGTGGCCGGGACAGAGAATCAGCCCCAGCATTTT. Protein: CSVAGTENQPQHF. The variable domain in full, completed from reference TRBV29-1 and TRBJ1-5, reads SAVISQKPSRDICQRGTSLTIQCQVDSQVTMMFWYRQQPGQSLTLIATANQGSEATYESGFVIDKFPISRPNLTFSTLTVSNMSPEDSSIYLCSVAGTENQPQHFGDGTRLSIL.

The chain recombines TRBV2 with TRBJ2-1; D gene ambiguous. V was clipped by 1 base and J by 6 bases, with 7 bases between them. This CDR3 region has 13 residues. Germline CDR1 and CDR2: SNHLY and FYNNEI. This CDR3 is CASSEGLPNEQFF. CDR3 nucleotide sequence: TGTGCCAGCAGTGAAGGACTCCCCAATGAGCAGTTCTTC.

The V call is TRBV7-9, the J call TRBJ1-1, with 7 bases that match TRBD1. J gave up 8 bases and V 5 bases, and 8 bases lay outside the gene matches. Germline CDR1 is SEHNR and CDR2 is FQNEAQ (reference sequence). The CDR3 has 13 amino acids. The CDR3 reads CASSKNTDREAFF. CDR3 sequence (DNA): TGTGCCAGCAGCAAGAATACGGACAGGGAAGCTTTCTTT.

The rearrangement joins TRBV19 to TRBJ2-3; 9 nucleotides align to TRBD2. V dropped 6 bases and J dropped 2; count of bases not matched to a gene: 6. Germline assignment: CDR1 LNHDA and CDR2 SQIVND (reference sequence). CDR3 length: 15 residues. CDR3 in DNA: TGTGCCAGTAGAACTAGCGGGTTTCTCACAGATACGCAGTATTTT. Encoded protein: CASRTSGFLTDTQYF.